Sequencing of this T cell receptor beta chain was carried out in a study of CD8+CD57+ T cells in acquired aplastic anemia. Whole-study context: Sorting CD4+ and CD8+ cells gave DNA averaging approximately 3 ug. Study-wide findings and caveats: Overlap between patients and controls comprised some 31 CD8+ CDR3 sequences.

Template material for TCR beta VDJ and CDR3 profiling consisted of genomic DNA. TCRdb reanalysed the reads using MiXCR and keeps one entry per CDR3 protein. Among 150,000 to 200,000 distinct CDR3 sequences listed, less than 60% were seen once. Whoever was chosen for sequencing had shown CD8+CD57+ cell expansion by flow cytometry. The patients all had a severe acquired aplastic anemia diagnosis. Note on this clonotype: Its antigen is still unknown.

The clonotype comes from a human donor with aplastic anemia. Input material: sorted CD4+, CD8+, or CD8+CD57+ T cells (not recorded which) from PBMCs.

Here the CDR3 reads CASSVGGQGMVGTEAFF. In DNA, the CDR3 is TGTGCCAGCAGCGTAGGAGGACAGGGGATGGTGGGGACTGAAGCTTTCTTT. V gene TRBV9 combines with J gene TRBJ1-1; TRBD1 agrees at 9 bases. The germline CDR1 and CDR2 sequences are SGDLS and YYNGEE. The CDR3 loop spans 17 amino acids. V shed 0 bases, J shed 5 bases, and the junction held 11 bases outside the gene matches.